This is a list of T cell receptor beta chains from one sample in a study of blood T cells in healthy people across ages. One entry per CDR3 protein results from TCRdb running MiXCR on the 5' RACE reads. The sample records some 920,000 distinct CDR3 sequences, approximately 50% being singletons. Material: blood. These receptors originate from a woman aged 60-75 years in good health. CDR3s include the opening cysteine and the closing phenylalanine or tryptophan. The D gene is left open where the match is weak. For some rows the clone size is stated as once, few or many, or as a class when expanded; others skip it.

CDR3aa: CASSYSGIQGTGVYGYTF
CDR3nt: TGTGCCAGCAGTTACTCCGGGATCCAAGGGACAGGGGTTTATGGCTACACCTTC
v_gene: TRBV6-2/TRBV6-3
abundance: few
d_gene: TRBD1
j_gene: TRBJ1-2

CDR3aa: CASSLPTTDAQYF
CDR3nt: TGCGCCAGCAGCTTGCCTACCACAGATGCGCAGTATTTT
v_gene: TRBV5-1
abundance: .
d_gene: .
j_gene: TRBJ2-3

CDR3aa: CASSLWGTGYTGELFF
CDR3nt: TGTGCCAGCAGTTTATGGGGGACAGGGTACACCGGGGAGCTGTTTTTT
v_gene: TRBV27
abundance: .
d_gene: TRBD1
j_gene: TRBJ2-2

CDR3aa: CSAPLWGTGANVLTF
CDR3nt: TGCAGTGCTCCTCTCTGGGGGACTGGGGCCAACGTCCTGACTTTC
v_gene: TRBV20-1
abundance: few
d_gene: .
j_gene: TRBJ2-6

CDR3aa: CASREWGYEQYF
CDR3nt: TGTGCCAGCAGGGAATGGGGCTACGAGCAGTACTTC
v_gene: TRBV7-9
abundance: few
d_gene: .
j_gene: TRBJ2-7

CDR3aa: CSVGAGGPGETQYF
CDR3nt: TGCAGCGTTGGAGCGGGAGGGCCGGGTGAGACCCAGTACTTC
v_gene: TRBV29-1
abundance: few
d_gene: TRBD2
j_gene: TRBJ2-5

CDR3aa: CASRWGGEQFF
CDR3nt: TGTGCCAGCAGGTGGGGAGGTGAGCAGTTCTTC
v_gene: TRBV25-1
abundance: .
d_gene: .
j_gene: TRBJ2-1

CDR3aa: CASRSDGISYEQYF
CDR3nt: TGTGCCAGCAGGTCGGACGGTATATCCTACGAGCAGTACTTC
v_gene: TRBV27
abundance: .
d_gene: .
j_gene: TRBJ2-7

CDR3aa: CASSLIGGGSSYEQYF
CDR3nt: TGTGCCAGCAGCTTAATCGGTGGCGGCAGCTCCTACGAGCAGTACTTC
v_gene: TRBV7-3
abundance: .
d_gene: .
j_gene: TRBJ2-7

CDR3aa: CASSQGGRASGSYEQYF
CDR3nt: TGCGCCAGCAGCCAAGGGGGAAGGGCTAGCGGCTCCTACGAGCAGTACTTC
v_gene: TRBV4-1
abundance: many
d_gene: TRBD2
j_gene: TRBJ2-7

CDR3aa: CASSQDGTSGHNEQYF
CDR3nt: TGTGCCAGCAGCCAAGACGGGACTAGCGGGCACAATGAGCAGTACTTC
v_gene: TRBV3-1
abundance: .
d_gene: TRBD2
j_gene: TRBJ2-7

CDR3aa: CSAQTSGSYEQYF
CDR3nt: TGCAGTGCACAAACTAGCGGGAGTTACGAGCAGTACTTC
v_gene: TRBV20-1
abundance: .
d_gene: TRBD2
j_gene: TRBJ2-7

CDR3aa: CASSLEAGSGNTIYF
CDR3nt: TGTGCCAGCAGCTTAGAGGCGGGATCTGGAAACACCATATATTTT
v_gene: TRBV7-2
abundance: .
d_gene: .
j_gene: TRBJ1-3

CDR3aa: CAISTPALYEQYF
CDR3nt: TGTGCCATCAGTACCCCGGCCCTCTACGAGCAGTACTTC
v_gene: TRBV10-3
abundance: .
d_gene: .
j_gene: TRBJ2-7

CDR3aa: CASSQEGTGDQPQHF
CDR3nt: TGCGCCAGCAGCCAAGAAGGAACGGGTGACCAGCCCCAGCATTTT
v_gene: TRBV4-1
abundance: few
d_gene: .
j_gene: TRBJ1-5

CDR3aa: CATHGGTSTQETQYF
CDR3nt: TGTGCCACGCACGGAGGGACTTCGACACAAGAGACCCAGTACTTC
v_gene: TRBV28
abundance: .
d_gene: .
j_gene: TRBJ2-5

CDR3aa: CSANLQGREETQYF
CDR3nt: TGCAGTGCTAATCTACAGGGTCGGGAAGAGACCCAGTACTTC
v_gene: TRBV20-1
abundance: once
d_gene: .
j_gene: TRBJ2-5

CDR3aa: CASSFPSDYGYTF
CDR3nt: TGTGCCAGCAGTTTCCCGTCGGACTATGGCTACACCTTC
v_gene: TRBV28
abundance: .
d_gene: .
j_gene: TRBJ1-2

CDR3aa: CASIGGSYNEQFF
CDR3nt: TGTGCCAGCATTGGCGGGTCCTACAATGAGCAGTTCTTC
v_gene: TRBV27
abundance: .
d_gene: .
j_gene: TRBJ2-1

CDR3aa: CSARTSQQDSPLHF
CDR3nt: TGCAGTGCCCGGACTTCCCAACAAGATTCACCCCTCCACTTT
v_gene: TRBV20-1
abundance: few
d_gene: .
j_gene: TRBJ1-6

CDR3aa: CASSAGVTGTGAHEQYF
CDR3nt: TGTGCCAGCAGCGCTGGTGTTACCGGGACAGGGGCCCACGAGCAGTACTTC
v_gene: TRBV9
abundance: medium-sized
d_gene: TRBD1
j_gene: TRBJ2-7

CDR3aa: CASGGGLNEKLFF
CDR3nt: TGTGCCAGCGGGGGGGGGCTAAATGAAAAACTGTTTTTT
v_gene: TRBV11-2
abundance: .
d_gene: .
j_gene: TRBJ1-4

CDR3aa: CSPEGGLNTEAFF
CDR3nt: TGCAGCCCCGAGGGGGGGCTTAACACTGAAGCTTTCTTT
v_gene: TRBV29-1
abundance: .
d_gene: .
j_gene: TRBJ1-1

CDR3aa: CASSPASGGSNEQFF
CDR3nt: TGTGCCAGCAGCCCAGCTAGCGGGGGATCCAATGAGCAGTTCTTC
v_gene: TRBV3-1
abundance: .
d_gene: TRBD2
j_gene: TRBJ2-1

CDR3aa: CASSPTLPYEQYF
CDR3nt: TGTGCCAGCAGTCCGACCCTTCCCTACGAGCAGTACTTC
v_gene: TRBV12-3/TRBV12-4
abundance: .
d_gene: .
j_gene: TRBJ2-7

CDR3aa: CSAHTGAETQYF
CDR3nt: TGCAGCGCCCATACAGGGGCGGAGACCCAGTACTTC
v_gene: TRBV29-1
abundance: .
d_gene: TRBD1
j_gene: TRBJ2-5

CDR3aa: CSARGQTANYGYTF
CDR3nt: TGCAGTGCTAGAGGCCAAACAGCAAACTATGGCTACACCTTC
v_gene: TRBV20-1
abundance: .
d_gene: .
j_gene: TRBJ1-2

CDR3aa: CASSYRESRAGAYNEQFF
CDR3nt: TGTGCCAGCAGTTACCGTGAATCGAGGGCGGGAGCGTACAATGAGCAGTTCTTC
v_gene: TRBV6-5
abundance: once
d_gene: TRBD2
j_gene: TRBJ2-1

CDR3aa: CASRTGTGYTF
CDR3nt: TGTGCCAGCAGGACAGGGACCGGCTACACCTTC
v_gene: TRBV12-3/TRBV12-4
abundance: .
d_gene: TRBD1
j_gene: TRBJ1-2

CDR3aa: CASSKVCGASSTDTQYF
CDR3nt: TGTGCCAGCAGCAAAGTGTGTGGGGCTTCTAGCACAGATACGCAGTATTTT
v_gene: TRBV21-1
abundance: few
d_gene: .
j_gene: TRBJ2-3

CDR3aa: CASSSRDSYGYTF
CDR3nt: TGTGCCAGCAGCTCCAGGGACAGCTATGGCTACACCTTC
v_gene: TRBV7-2
abundance: .
d_gene: TRBD1
j_gene: TRBJ1-2

CDR3aa: CASRIGGDEGETQYF
CDR3nt: TGTGCCAGCAGGATAGGGGGGGATGAGGGGGAGACCCAGTACTTC
v_gene: TRBV12-3/TRBV12-4
abundance: .
d_gene: .
j_gene: TRBJ2-5

CDR3aa: CASSEYKGNTDTQYF
CDR3nt: TGTGCCAGCAGTGAATATAAAGGGAACACAGATACGCAGTATTTT
v_gene: TRBV25-1
abundance: once
d_gene: .
j_gene: TRBJ2-3

CDR3aa: CASTGWGRLADTQYF
CDR3nt: TGTGCCAGCACGGGGTGGGGGCGCCTCGCAGATACGCAGTATTTT
v_gene: TRBV12-3/TRBV12-4
abundance: .
d_gene: .
j_gene: TRBJ2-3

CDR3aa: CASSPQGREGHEQYF
CDR3nt: TGCGCCAGCAGCCCACAGGGGCGGGAGGGCCACGAGCAGTACTTC
v_gene: TRBV5-1
abundance: .
d_gene: TRBD2
j_gene: TRBJ2-7

CDR3aa: CASSYQAGLYEQYF
CDR3nt: TGTGCCAGCAGCTATCAAGCGGGGCTCTACGAGCAGTACTTC
v_gene: TRBV7-2
abundance: .
d_gene: TRBD2
j_gene: TRBJ2-7

CDR3aa: CSVDSIQGFETQYF
CDR3nt: TGCAGCGTTGATTCCATTCAGGGTTTCGAGACCCAGTACTTC
v_gene: TRBV29-1
abundance: .
d_gene: .
j_gene: TRBJ2-5

CDR3aa: CASSSNQGGRETQYF
CDR3nt: TGCGCCAGCAGCTCCAACCAGGGGGGACGAGAGACCCAGTACTTC
v_gene: TRBV5-1
abundance: .
d_gene: .
j_gene: TRBJ2-5

CDR3aa: CASSSRQGRQDGYTF
CDR3nt: TGTGCCAGCAGCTCCCGACAGGGTAGGCAGGATGGCTACACCTTC
v_gene: TRBV21-1
abundance: .
d_gene: .
j_gene: TRBJ1-2

CDR3aa: CASETKTGQGFRQYF
CDR3nt: TGTGCCAGCGAAACAAAAACGGGACAGGGATTTCGGCAGTACTTC
v_gene: TRBV27
abundance: .
d_gene: TRBD1
j_gene: TRBJ2-7

CDR3aa: CASSPQSFPLGEQFF
CDR3nt: TGTGCCAGCAGCCCCCAGAGCTTCCCGCTGGGTGAGCAGTTCTTC
v_gene: TRBV2
abundance: .
d_gene: .
j_gene: TRBJ2-1

CDR3aa: CASSQVVGPTLQPQHF
CDR3nt: TGCGCCAGCAGCCAAGTTGTGGGACCCACATTGCAGCCCCAGCATTTT
v_gene: TRBV4-1
abundance: .
d_gene: .
j_gene: TRBJ1-5

CDR3aa: CASSSGFFPYEQYF
CDR3nt: TGTGCCAGCAGTTCAGGGTTTTTTCCCTACGAGCAGTACTTC
v_gene: TRBV28
abundance: .
d_gene: .
j_gene: TRBJ2-7

CDR3aa: CASGFEKLFF
CDR3nt: TGTGCCAGCGGTTTTGAAAAACTGTTTTTT
v_gene: TRBV25-1
abundance: .
d_gene: .
j_gene: TRBJ1-4

CDR3aa: CASEGTPVGYEQYF
CDR3nt: TGTGCCAGCGAGGGGACCCCGGTTGGCTACGAGCAGTACTTC
v_gene: TRBV28
abundance: many
d_gene: .
j_gene: TRBJ2-7

CDR3aa: CASHPHSGSYEQYF
CDR3nt: TGTGCCAGCCACCCTCATAGCGGTTCCTACGAGCAGTACTTC
v_gene: TRBV28
abundance: few
d_gene: .
j_gene: TRBJ2-7

CDR3aa: CASRSTGKAQYF
CDR3nt: TGTGCCAGCAGATCGACAGGGAAGGCCCAGTACTTC
v_gene: TRBV6-1
abundance: .
d_gene: TRBD1
j_gene: TRBJ2-5

CDR3aa: CASSLTGPPETQYF
CDR3nt: TGTGCCAGCAGTTTGACAGGACCTCCAGAGACCCAGTACTTC
v_gene: TRBV28
abundance: few
d_gene: .
j_gene: TRBJ2-5

CDR3aa: CASSQMSGSPDTQYF
CDR3nt: TGCGCCAGCAGCCAAATGAGCGGGAGCCCAGATACGCAGTATTTT
v_gene: TRBV4-1
abundance: .
d_gene: TRBD2
j_gene: TRBJ2-3

CDR3aa: CSAPLGGLNNEQYF
CDR3nt: TGCAGCGCACCGTTGGGGGGACTAAACAATGAGCAGTACTTC
v_gene: TRBV29-1
abundance: once
d_gene: TRBD2
j_gene: TRBJ2-5

CDR3aa: CASSSTSGSLDEQFF
CDR3nt: TGTGCCAGCAGTTCCACCAGCGGGAGTTTGGATGAGCAGTTCTTC
v_gene: TRBV12-3/TRBV12-4
abundance: .
d_gene: TRBD2
j_gene: TRBJ2-1

CDR3aa: CASSYTGGNEKLFF
CDR3nt: TGTGCCAGCAGTTACACAGGGGGCAATGAAAAACTGTTTTTT
v_gene: TRBV7-2
abundance: .
d_gene: TRBD1
j_gene: TRBJ1-4

CDR3aa: CASSQTGGRYEQYF
CDR3nt: TGTGCCAGCAGTCAGACAGGGGGTCGCTACGAGCAGTACTTC
v_gene: TRBV2
abundance: once
d_gene: TRBD1
j_gene: TRBJ2-7

CDR3aa: CASNRIQGSSYEQYF
CDR3nt: TGTGCCAGCAACCGAATACAGGGAAGCTCCTACGAGCAGTACTTC
v_gene: TRBV28
abundance: .
d_gene: .
j_gene: TRBJ2-7

CDR3aa: CASSLDRRRADLTDTQYF
CDR3nt: TGTGCCAGCAGCTTAGATCGGCGACGGGCCGATCTCACAGATACGCAGTATTTT
v_gene: TRBV11-2
abundance: .
d_gene: .
j_gene: TRBJ2-3

CDR3aa: CSAPRRGGTGQSPLHF
CDR3nt: TGCAGTGCCCCACGTAGGGGCGGGACAGGACAATCACCCCTCCACTTT
v_gene: TRBV20-1
abundance: .
d_gene: TRBD1
j_gene: TRBJ1-6

CDR3aa: CASSQIGSVSLYEQYF
CDR3nt: TGCGCCAGCAGCCAAATTGGGTCAGTGTCCCTCTACGAGCAGTACTTC
v_gene: TRBV4-3
abundance: few
d_gene: .
j_gene: TRBJ2-7

CDR3aa: CASSRDSNYNEQYF
CDR3nt: TGTGCCAGCAGCCGGGACAGCAACTACAATGAGCAGTACTTC
v_gene: TRBV14
abundance: once
d_gene: TRBD1
j_gene: TRBJ2-7

CDR3aa: CASSVSQNNEQFF
CDR3nt: TGTGCCAGCAGTGTCAGTCAGAACAATGAGCAGTTCTTC
v_gene: TRBV6-1
abundance: few
d_gene: .
j_gene: TRBJ2-1